This entry describes one TCR beta chain. Its target is unknown. TCRdb ran MiXCR on the 5' RACE reads and lists one entry per CDR3 protein. This sample has some 240,000 distinct CDR3 sequences; 5.2% occur once, and the top ten carry roughly 3.5%. This entry is derived from a study of T cells after yellow fever vaccination. Study-wide results and caveats: Re-detected after boosting: most primary clones, about 95% of CD4 and roughly 90% of CD8.

Per the germline V gene, CDR1 is SGHTA and CDR2 is FQGNSA. The ends were cut back, 5 bases at V and 6 bases at J, with 16 bases in the middle. The CDR3 spans 14 residues. This clonotype was sampled from a man younger than 30 who received the YFV17D yellow fever vaccine. This specimen consisted of CD4+ T cells sorted from PBMCs, obtained on the day of the yellow fever booster vaccination. The chain links TRBV7-2 to TRBJ1-1; tentatively, D is TRBD1 (5 bases). CDR3 sequence (DNA): TGTGCCAGCAGCCCCCTTAGGGCGGGGGCTGAAGCTTTCTTT. Its protein is CASSPLRAGAEAFF.